This T cell receptor (beta chain) was found in a study of CD8+ T cells in alopecia areata. Notes on the study in general: Treatment with tofacitinib significantly lowered scalp clonality and reduced expanded CD8+ clones among the top 100. Many expanded lesional clones persisted in scalp and blood during tofacitinib.

Treatment described: oral pan-JAK inhibitor, 5-10 mg twice daily. About this clone: Its antigen is undetermined.

Following extraction, RNA underwent reverse transcription to cDNA, which served as the sequencing template. Method: immunoSEQ multiplex PCR; TCRdb's copy keeps in-frame clones and lacks some. The data hold 150,000 to 200,000 clones, with about three fifths observed a single time. The V and J ends lost 5 bases and 10 bases, in that order; junction bases with no gene match: 11. Germline V lookup: CDR1 SGHTA, CDR2 FQGNSA. The CDR3 covers 15 residues. The sample in question was CD4+ T cells sorted from blood, obtained at week 49, from a patient treated with tofacitinib. This chain joins TRBV7-2 and TRBJ2-1; 10 bases align to TRBD2. This TCR derives from a human donor with alopecia areata. The CDR3 bases are TGTGCCAGCAGCCCCGTTCTAGCGGGGGAGGGAGAGCAGTTCTTC. Translated: CASSPVLAGEGEQFF.